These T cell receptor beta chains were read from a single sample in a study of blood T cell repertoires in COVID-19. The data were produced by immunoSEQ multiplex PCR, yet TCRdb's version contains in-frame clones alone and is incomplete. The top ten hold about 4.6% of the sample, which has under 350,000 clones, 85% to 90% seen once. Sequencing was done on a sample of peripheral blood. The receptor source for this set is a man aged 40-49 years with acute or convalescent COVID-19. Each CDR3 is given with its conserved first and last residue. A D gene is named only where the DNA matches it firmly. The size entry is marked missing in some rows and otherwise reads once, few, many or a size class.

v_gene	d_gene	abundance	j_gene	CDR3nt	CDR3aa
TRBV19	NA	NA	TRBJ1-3	TGTGCCAGTAGTATACAGGGACTTCGAAACACCATATATTTT	CASSIQGLRNTIYF
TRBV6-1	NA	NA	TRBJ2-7	TGTGCCAGCAGTGGCCTGACACTAGGACGGGATAACGAGCAGTACTTC	CASSGLTLGRDNEQYF
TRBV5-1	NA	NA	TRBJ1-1	TGCGCCAGCAGTCCCCCAACCAGGGGCCAGGAAGCTTTCTTT	CASSPPTRGQEAFF
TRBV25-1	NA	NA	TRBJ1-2	TGTGCCAGCAGCCGAGGGGTGCACAGGGTCATTGAGAGGTACACCTTC	CASSRGVHRVIERYTF
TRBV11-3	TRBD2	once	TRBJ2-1	TGTGCCAGCAGCTTAATGGGCGGGGGGTCTGGAAATGAGCAGTTCTTC	CASSLMGGGSGNEQFF
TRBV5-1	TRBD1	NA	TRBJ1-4	TGCGCCAGCAGCTTACAGGGGCTGGAGGAAAAACTGTTTTTT	CASSLQGLEEKLFF
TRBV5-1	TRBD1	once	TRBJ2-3	TGCGCCAGCAGCTCTACTACAGGGGAAGATACGCAGTATTTT	CASSSTTGEDTQYF
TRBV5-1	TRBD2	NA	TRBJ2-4	TGCGCCAGCAGCTTATATGGGAGGGACATTCAGTACTTC	CASSLYGRDIQYF
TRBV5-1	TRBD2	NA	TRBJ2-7	TGCGCCAGCAGCCTTTCTTCGGGACTAGCGGTATCCGAGCAGTACTTC	CASSLSSGLAVSEQYF
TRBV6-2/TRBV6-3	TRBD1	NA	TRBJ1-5	TGTGCCAGCAGCCGCTCCCTCAACAGGGGCAGCAATCAGCCCCAGCATTTT	CASSRSLNRGSNQPQHF
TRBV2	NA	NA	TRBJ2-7	TGTGCCAGCAAAGGGCAGGGGAATGAGCAGTACTTC	CASKGQGNEQYF
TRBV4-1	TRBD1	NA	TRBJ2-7	TGCGCCAGCAGCCAGGCCTCGGGACAGCCTACCTACGAGCAGTACTTC	CASSQASGQPTYEQYF